This T cell receptor beta chain was retrieved from a study of T-cell memory formation after mild COVID-19. In the study overall: In these data, TCR clusters were largely donor specific. The study's findings and limits: Contracting CD4+ clones sat mainly in CM and EM; CD8+ in EMRA.

This CDR3 has 18 amino acids. The J segment lost 7 bases and the V segment lost 0 bases, leaving 12 bases of the junction unmatched. Germline V lookup: CDR1 DFQATT, CDR2 SNEGSKA (reference sequence). Turning to this clonotype: Its cognate antigen is unknown.

TCRdb called the 5' RACE reads again in MiXCR, with one record for every CDR3 protein. The sample lists 190,000 or so distinct CDR3 sequences, roughly 27% occurring once. The clonotype was recovered from an adult woman who had mild COVID-19 (a few samples of this study predate the infection). Cell type and time point are not known. Sequencing was carried out using PBMCs or a T cell subset sorted from them (not recorded which). The genes are TRBV20-1 and TRBJ2-1, with 13 bases identical to TRBD2. The CDR3 sequence: CSARDPGLAGKFLNEQFF. The CDR3 nucleotides are TGCAGTGCTAGAGATCCGGGACTAGCGGGGAAGTTTCTAAATGAGCAGTTCTTC.